This entry features one T cell receptor (beta chain) sequence. Repertoires were generated with immunoSEQ multiplex PCR, while TCRdb's copy carries only in-frame clones and drops some. This table holds about 69,000 clones, 84% found once. Seattle patient enrollment occurred during active infection, with longitudinal follow-up thereafter. The CDR3 spans 15 residues. With 2 bases clipped from V and 5 bases from J, the junction kept 5 bases outside the gene matches. From germline, CDR1 is KGHDR and CDR2 SFDVKD. The sample belongs to a study of blood T cell repertoires in COVID-19. Study information: Researchers got acute and convalescent COVID-19 samples from the United States, Italy and Spain.

The receptor was isolated from a man in his fifties with COVID-19, enrolled during active disease. The gene calls are TRBV24-1 and TRBJ2-3, with 8 bases aligning to TRBD2. Sequenced material: peripheral blood. The chain's CDR3 is CATSDSRGAGDTQYF. CDR3 in DNA: TGTGCCACCAGTGATTCGCGGGGGGCCGGAGATACGCAGTATTTT.